A selection of T cell receptor beta chains follows, all from one sample in a study of blood T cells in healthy people across ages. TCRdb passed the 5' RACE reads through MiXCR, listing each CDR3 protein once. This table has 700,000 or so distinct CDR3 sequences, 22% appearing once. Sequencing was done on a sample of blood. These receptors were obtained from a man between 65 and 80 years old in good health. Each CDR3 is given with its conserved first and last residue. Fields, in order: V gene, D gene, J gene, clone size, CDR3 DNA, CDR3 protein. D genes are given only for firm matches. The size field is filled for only some rows; it gives once, few, many or a size class.

>TRBV15|TRBD1|TRBJ2-2|NA
TGTGCCACCAGCGGCCCGGACAGGGCTGCCGGGGAGCTGTTTTTT
CATSGPDRAAGELFF
>TRBV20-1|NA|TRBJ2-3|NA
TGCAGTATCAAGCAAAGCACAGATACGCAGTATTTT
CSIKQSTDTQYF
>TRBV6-5|NA|TRBJ2-5|few
TGTGCCAGCAGTTACGTTTGGACGGACCACCAAGAGACCCAGTACTTC
CASSYVWTDHQETQYF
>TRBV12-3/TRBV12-4|TRBD1|TRBJ2-5|few
TGTGCCAGCAGCATGGGACAGTTGGAGGAGACCCAGTACTTC
CASSMGQLEETQYF
>TRBV12-3/TRBV12-4|NA|TRBJ1-2|few
TGTGCCAGCAGTCTGGGGGACGCTGGCTACACCTTC
CASSLGDAGYTF
>TRBV7-2|TRBD2|TRBJ2-3|NA
TGTGCCAGCAGCTTACAGGCGGGAGGATATCCAGATACGCAGTATTTT
CASSLQAGGYPDTQYF
>TRBV7-2|NA|TRBJ2-1|NA
TGTGCCAGCAGCCCTGACCAGGCTAGAAGTGAGCAGTTCTTC
CASSPDQARSEQFF
>TRBV7-2|TRBD2|TRBJ2-1|NA
TGTGCCGGCAGCTTAGCTGGGACTAGCGGGAGGAATGAGCAGTTCTTC
CAGSLAGTSGRNEQFF
>TRBV27|TRBD1|TRBJ1-1|NA
TGTGCCAGCGACACGAGGGACAGGCTGAACACTGAAGCTTTCTTT
CASDTRDRLNTEAFF
>TRBV6-6|TRBD1|TRBJ2-5|few
TGTGCCAGCAGTTACGGAAAGGGGACAGGGGAGAACCAAGAGACCCAGTACTTC
CASSYGKGTGENQETQYF
>TRBV9|NA|TRBJ2-1|many
TGTGCCAGCAGCCCACAGAGGGGGGTTGAGCAGTTCTTC
CASSPQRGVEQFF
>TRBV20-1|TRBD1|TRBJ2-1|NA
TGCAGTGCTGGGACAGGGCTCGGCTACAATGAGCAGTTCTTC
CSAGTGLGYNEQFF
>TRBV7-2|NA|TRBJ1-2|NA
TGTGCCAGCAGCCGTAGTGGTGGGGATGGCTACACCTTC
CASSRSGGDGYTF
>TRBV6-5|NA|TRBJ1-3|few
TGTGCCAGCAGCGCAACAGGGTTTGGAAACACCATATATTTT
CASSATGFGNTIYF
>TRBV2|NA|TRBJ2-1|few
TGTGCCAGCAAACTTCGGGAGTTCTCCTACAATGAGCAGTTCTTC
CASKLREFSYNEQFF
>TRBV7-2|NA|TRBJ2-4|NA
TGTGCCAGCAGCTTAGATCGGGGATCGGTAAACATTCAGTACTTC
CASSLDRGSVNIQYF
>TRBV18|TRBD2|TRBJ2-3|NA
TGTGCCAGCTCACCACCGCCTCGGGAGGGCCGCACAGATACGCAGTATTTT
CASSPPPREGRTDTQYF
>TRBV25-1|NA|TRBJ2-7|few
TGTGCCAGCAGTGGGGAGCGGGTGCCGGCCTACGAGCAGTACTTC
CASSGERVPAYEQYF
>TRBV29-1|NA|TRBJ1-1|few
TGCAGCGTTGCGGCAGGGGACACTGAAGCTTTCTTT
CSVAAGDTEAFF
>TRBV3-1|TRBD1|TRBJ1-1|NA
TGTGCCAGCAGCCAAGATCTCTTTACAGGGGGTCGAACTGAAGCTTTCTTT
CASSQDLFTGGRTEAFF
>TRBV4-1|TRBD1|TRBJ2-3|many
TGTGCCAGCAGTCAGGACAGGAGCACAGATACGCAGTATTTT
CASSQDRSTDTQYF
>TRBV24-1|TRBD2|TRBJ2-3|NA
TGTGCCACCAGTCGGTCTGTAGCGGGAAGCACAGATACGCAGTATTTT
CATSRSVAGSTDTQYF
>TRBV6-2/TRBV6-3|NA|TRBJ1-5|few
TGTGCCAGCAGTTATCAAGAGAGGCAGCCCCAGCATTTT
CASSYQERQPQHF
>TRBV5-6|TRBD1|TRBJ1-1|NA
TGTGCCAGCAGCTTTGGGACAGGAGGGGACACTGAAGCTTTCTTT
CASSFGTGGDTEAFF
>TRBV20-1|TRBD1|TRBJ1-2|NA
TGCAGTGCCCCCACAGGGGGCGACGGCTACACCTTC
CSAPTGGDGYTF
>TRBV28|NA|TRBJ2-3|NA
TGTGCCAGCAGTTTGGCACACGGGGCAGATACGCAGTATTTT
CASSLAHGADTQYF
>TRBV12-3/TRBV12-4|NA|TRBJ1-3|NA
TGTGCCAGCAGTTTCTCGGGACGGTCGTGGGGAAACACCATATATTTT
CASSFSGRSWGNTIYF
>TRBV19|NA|TRBJ1-2|few
TGTGCCAGTAGTACGCCAGGGGATTCAAGCTATGGCTACACCTTC
CASSTPGDSSYGYTF
>TRBV20-1|TRBD2|TRBJ2-4|few
TGCAGTGCCCCAAGAGCGGGAGGTCCTATAGCCAAAAACATTCAGTACTTC
CSAPRAGGPIAKNIQYF
>TRBV29-1|NA|TRBJ2-6|few
TGCAGCGTGGCCCTCGGTGGGGCCAACGTCCTGACTTTC
CSVALGGANVLTF
>TRBV30|NA|TRBJ1-2|NA
TGTGCCCAAGGGCGTAACTATGGCTACACCTTC
CAQGRNYGYTF
>TRBV4-3|NA|TRBJ2-2|once
TGCGCCAGCAGCCCCGGACATCAGACCGGGGAGCTGTTTTTT
CASSPGHQTGELFF
>TRBV5-6|NA|TRBJ2-7|NA
TGTGCCAGCAGCTTGGTTTCCCCATCGTCCGAGCAGTACTTC
CASSLVSPSSEQYF
>TRBV5-1|NA|TRBJ2-3|NA
TGCGCCAGCAGCTTGCAGGCCGCTAGCACAGGTACGCAGTATTTT
CASSLQAASTGTQYF
>TRBV18|TRBD1|TRBJ1-3|NA
TGTGCCAGCTCACCACGGGGACAGGGCTTTGGAAACACCATATATTTT
CASSPRGQGFGNTIYF
>TRBV15|TRBD1|TRBJ2-6|few
TGTGCCACCAGCAGAGATCGGTTTTGGGACAGGGGTTTTTCTGGGGCCAACGTCCTGACTTTC
CATSRDRFWDRGFSGANVLTF
>TRBV10-3|NA|TRBJ1-4|NA
TGTGCCATCAGTGAAGGACAGCCTAATGAAAAACTGTTTTTT
CAISEGQPNEKLFF
>TRBV6-6|NA|TRBJ2-7|NA
TGTGCCAGCAGTGCACGGGACTTCAACTACGAGCAGTACTTC
CASSARDFNYEQYF
>TRBV6-5|TRBD1|TRBJ2-1|few
TGTGCCAGCAGTCTGACAGGGGGCAATGAGCAGTTCTTC
CASSLTGGNEQFF
>TRBV7-9|NA|TRBJ1-5|few
TGTGCCAGCAGCTTAGTTGGAACCCGGGATAGCAATCAGCCCCAGCATTTT
CASSLVGTRDSNQPQHF
>TRBV20-1|TRBD1|TRBJ2-5|few
TGCAGTGCTAGTCAGACAGGGCGTCAAGAGACCCAGTACTTC
CSASQTGRQETQYF
>TRBV29-1|NA|TRBJ2-7|NA
TGCAGCGTTGTACAGGGCGCGGACGAGCAGTACTTC
CSVVQGADEQYF
>TRBV7-8|NA|TRBJ2-2|few
TGTGCCAGCAGCCGGACTGGAGCAGCCAACACCGGGGAGCTGTTTTTT
CASSRTGAANTGELFF
>TRBV27|TRBD1|TRBJ2-7|few
TGTGCCAGCAGTTCTCTTCAGGGGGCGCGGGAGCAGTACTTC
CASSSLQGAREQYF
>TRBV3-1|NA|TRBJ2-2|NA
TGTGCCAGCAGCCAGCGACTAGACCCCACCGGGGAGCTGTTTTTT
CASSQRLDPTGELFF
>TRBV12-3/TRBV12-4|NA|TRBJ1-4|NA
TGTGCCAGCAGTTTCGGGACACTGGAAAAACTGTTTTTT
CASSFGTLEKLFF
>TRBV5-1|TRBD1|TRBJ2-5|NA
TGCGCCAGCAGCACCTCAGGGGGAGTCGTGGAGACCCAGTACTTC
CASSTSGGVVETQYF
>TRBV9|TRBD2|TRBJ2-3|few
TGTGCCAGCAGCACCAGGACTAGCGGGGGGGTAAATACGCAGTATTTT
CASSTRTSGGVNTQYF
>TRBV19|NA|TRBJ1-4|NA
TGTGCCAGTAGGAGGGGCGCGTCTAATGAAAAACTGTTTTTT
CASRRGASNEKLFF
>TRBV12-3/TRBV12-4|NA|TRBJ1-1|NA
TGTGCCAGCAGCCCTTGGGGATTGAACACTGAAGCTTTCTTT
CASSPWGLNTEAFF
>TRBV29-1|NA|TRBJ2-5|many
TGCAGCGTTGGTACGGGTGGAGAGACCCAGTACTTC
CSVGTGGETQYF
>TRBV29-1|TRBD1|TRBJ1-2|NA
TGCAGCGTTGAAGATCAAAGTGTGGGACAGGGTAACTATGGCTACACCTTC
CSVEDQSVGQGNYGYTF